Listed below are T cell receptor beta chains from one sample, sequenced in a study of T cells expressing NK-cell markers. From the 5' RACE reads, TCRdb lists one entry per CDR3 protein and no DNA. The sample shows approximately 460,000 distinct CDR3 sequences, and 7.3% sits with its ten largest clones. Sequenced sample: blood T cells: a sorted CD56 or NKG2C T cell subset, CD4+ or CD8+ T cells, or bulk PBMC T cells (not recorded which). The receptors were sampled from a woman aged 18-69 years in good health. CDR3s include the opening cysteine and the closing phenylalanine or tryptophan.

TRBJ1-6 TRBV30 CAWSDSYNSPLHF
TRBJ2-2 TRBV4-3 CASSQGSAIGTHKSAGELFF
TRBJ1-5 TRBV6-1 CASSPEGMGNQPQHF
TRBJ1-1 TRBV5-1 CASSSDLAVDTEAFF
TRBJ2-1 TRBV19 CASSGLAAMNEQFF
TRBJ1-5 TRBV12-3/TRBV12-4 CASSPGRGGIQPQHF
TRBJ2-2 TRBV4-1 CASSQVTGGRTPPGELFF
TRBJ1-1 TRBV6-1 CASRGRQNTEAFF
TRBJ2-3 TRBV18 CASSPWDTTDTQYF
TRBJ2-7 TRBV11-1 CASSTSLDRVGYEQYF
TRBJ1-2 TRBV7-2 CASSLHGDYGYTF
TRBJ1-6 TRBV19 CASSISDRGNSPLHF
TRBJ1-2 TRBV6-1 CASRGQTGNGYTF
TRBJ1-2 TRBV7-2 CASSSLKTYGYTF
TRBJ2-5 TRBV4-3 CASSQDRLVEETQYF
TRBJ1-1 TRBV12-3/TRBV12-4 CASSWGSIGTEAFF